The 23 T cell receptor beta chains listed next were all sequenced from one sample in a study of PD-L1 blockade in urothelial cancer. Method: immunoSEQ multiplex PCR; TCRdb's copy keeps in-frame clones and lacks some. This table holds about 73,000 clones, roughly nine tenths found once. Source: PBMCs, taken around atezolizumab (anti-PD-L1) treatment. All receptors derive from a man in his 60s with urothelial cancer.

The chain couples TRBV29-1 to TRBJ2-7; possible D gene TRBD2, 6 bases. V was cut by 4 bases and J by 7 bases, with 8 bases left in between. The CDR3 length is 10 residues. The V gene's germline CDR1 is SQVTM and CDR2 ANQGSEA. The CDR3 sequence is CSVGGREQYF. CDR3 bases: TGCAGCGTTGGTGGGAGGGAGCAGTACTTC.

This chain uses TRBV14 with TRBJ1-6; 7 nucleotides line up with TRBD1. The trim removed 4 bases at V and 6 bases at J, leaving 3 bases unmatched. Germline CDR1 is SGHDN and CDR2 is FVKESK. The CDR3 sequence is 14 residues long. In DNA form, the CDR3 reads TGTGCCAGCAGCCTCGGGACAGCTAATTCACCCCTCCACTTT. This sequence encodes CASSLGTANSPLHF.

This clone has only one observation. CDR3 amino acids: CASSLRTGGLGELFF. CDR3 DNA: TGTGCCAGCAGCCTGAGGACAGGGGGCCTCGGGGAGCTGTTTTTT. This rearrangement joins TRBV7-7 to TRBJ2-2, with 11 nucleotides matching TRBD1. CDR1 is SSHAT and CDR2 is FNYEAQ in the germline V gene (reference sequence). V lost 5 bases and J lost 7; bases outside the gene matches: 6. CDR3 length: 15 residues.

The CDR3 nucleotides read TGTGCCAGCAGTCCTCAACAGGGGAGAAATGAAAAACTGTTTTTT. Translation gives CASSPQQGRNEKLFF. The chain employs TRBV27 and TRBJ1-4; 7 bases line up with TRBD1. V trimming: 5 bases; J trimming: 5 bases; junction bases outside the gene matches: 8. Germline V gene data show CDR1 as MNHEY and CDR2 as SMNVEV (reference sequence). This CDR3 has 15 amino acids.

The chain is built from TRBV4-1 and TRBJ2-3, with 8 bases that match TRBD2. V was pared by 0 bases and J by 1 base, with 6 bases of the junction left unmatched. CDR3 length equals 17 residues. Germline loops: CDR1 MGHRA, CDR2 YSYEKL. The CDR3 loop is CASSQDTVLAGTDTQYF. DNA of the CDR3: TGCGCCAGCAGCCAAGATACTGTACTAGCGGGCACAGATACGCAGTATTTT.

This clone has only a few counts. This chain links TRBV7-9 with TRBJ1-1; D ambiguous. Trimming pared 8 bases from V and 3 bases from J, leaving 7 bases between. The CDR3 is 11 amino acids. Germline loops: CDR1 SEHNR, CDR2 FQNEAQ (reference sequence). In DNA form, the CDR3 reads TGTGCCAGCCGTCAGGACACTGAAGCTTTCTTT. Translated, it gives CASRQDTEAFF.

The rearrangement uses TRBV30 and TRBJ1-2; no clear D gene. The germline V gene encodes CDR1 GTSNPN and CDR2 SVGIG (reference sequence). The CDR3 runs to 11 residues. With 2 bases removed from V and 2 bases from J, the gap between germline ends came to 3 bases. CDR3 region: CAWSRNYGYTF. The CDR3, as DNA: TGTGCCTGGAGTCGGAACTATGGCTACACCTTC.

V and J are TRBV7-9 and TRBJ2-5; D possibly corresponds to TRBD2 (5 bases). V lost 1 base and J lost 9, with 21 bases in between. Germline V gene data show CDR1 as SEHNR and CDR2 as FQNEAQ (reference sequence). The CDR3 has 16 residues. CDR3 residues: CASSLGLWVRGLAQYF. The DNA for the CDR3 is TGTGCCAGCAGCTTAGGGTTGTGGGTTCGGGGTTTGGCCCAGTACTTC.

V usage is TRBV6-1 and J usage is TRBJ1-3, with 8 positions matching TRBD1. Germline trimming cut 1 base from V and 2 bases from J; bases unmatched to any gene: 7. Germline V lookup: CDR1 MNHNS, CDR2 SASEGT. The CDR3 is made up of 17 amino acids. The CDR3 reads CASSEEVQGGPGNTIYF. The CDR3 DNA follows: TGTGCCAGCAGTGAAGAGGTACAGGGGGGGCCTGGAAACACCATATATTTT.

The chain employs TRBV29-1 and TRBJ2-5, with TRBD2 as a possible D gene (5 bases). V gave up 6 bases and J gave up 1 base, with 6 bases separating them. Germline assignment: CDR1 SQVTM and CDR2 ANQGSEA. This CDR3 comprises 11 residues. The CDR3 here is CSVGVQETQYF. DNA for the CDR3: TGCAGCGTGGGAGTCCAAGAGACCCAGTACTTC.

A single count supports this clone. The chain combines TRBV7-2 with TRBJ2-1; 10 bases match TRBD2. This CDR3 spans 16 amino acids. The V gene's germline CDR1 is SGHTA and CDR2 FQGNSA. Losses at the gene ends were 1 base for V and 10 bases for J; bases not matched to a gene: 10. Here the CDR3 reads CASSLEAGGLGSEQFF. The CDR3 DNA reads TGTGCCAGCAGCTTAGAAGCGGGAGGGCTTGGAAGCGAGCAGTTCTTC. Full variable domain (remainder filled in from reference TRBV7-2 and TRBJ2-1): GAGVSQSPSNKVTEKGKDVELRCDPISGHTALYWYRQSLGQGLEFLIYFQGNSAPDKSGLPSDRFSAERTGGSVSTLTIQRTQQEDSAVYLCASSLEAGGLGSEQFFGPGTRLTVL.

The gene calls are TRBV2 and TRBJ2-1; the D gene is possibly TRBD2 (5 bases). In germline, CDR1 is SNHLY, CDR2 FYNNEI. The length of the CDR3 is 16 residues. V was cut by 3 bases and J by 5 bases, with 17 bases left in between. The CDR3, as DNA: TGTGCCAGCAGTGATCTATTCCTGCTAGCTGACAATGAGCAGTTCTTC. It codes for CASSDLFLLADNEQFF.

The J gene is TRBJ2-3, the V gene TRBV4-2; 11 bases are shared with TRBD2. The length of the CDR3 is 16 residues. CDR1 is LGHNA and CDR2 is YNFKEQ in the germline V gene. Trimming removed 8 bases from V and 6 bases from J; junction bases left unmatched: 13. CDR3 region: CASGPGTSGSRDTQYF. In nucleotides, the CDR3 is TGTGCCAGCGGACCCGGGACTAGCGGATCTAGGGATACGCAGTATTTT.

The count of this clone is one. The CDR3, as DNA: TGTGCCAGCAGTTACATCGCGGGGGGAGGCTACAATGAGCAGTTCTTC. This encodes CASSYIAGGGYNEQFF. The genes are TRBV6-5 and TRBJ2-1; 8 positions match TRBD2. The CDR3 sequence is 16 residues long. V lost 2 bases, J lost 3 bases, and 6 bases stayed unmatched. The germline gives CDR1 MNHEY, CDR2 SVGAGI.

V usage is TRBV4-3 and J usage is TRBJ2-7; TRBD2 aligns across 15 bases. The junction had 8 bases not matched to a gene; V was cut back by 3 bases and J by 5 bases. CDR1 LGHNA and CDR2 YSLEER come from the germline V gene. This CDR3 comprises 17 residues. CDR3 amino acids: CASSQGLGTSGRNEQYF. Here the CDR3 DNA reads TGCGCCAGCAGCCAGGGGCTTGGGACTAGCGGGAGGAACGAGCAGTACTTC.

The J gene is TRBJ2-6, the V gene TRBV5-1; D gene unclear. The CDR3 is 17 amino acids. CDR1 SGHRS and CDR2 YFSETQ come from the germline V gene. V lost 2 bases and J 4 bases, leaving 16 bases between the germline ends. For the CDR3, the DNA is TGCGCCAGCAGCTTATCTCTTCAGGAATCAGGGGCCAACGTCCTGACTTTC. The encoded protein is CASSLSLQESGANVLTF.

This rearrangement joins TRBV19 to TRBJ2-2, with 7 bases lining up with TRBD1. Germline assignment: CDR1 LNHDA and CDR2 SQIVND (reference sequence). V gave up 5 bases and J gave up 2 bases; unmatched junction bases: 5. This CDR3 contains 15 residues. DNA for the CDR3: TGTGCCAGTAGTCATCGGACAGGTAACACCGGGGAGCTGTTTTTT. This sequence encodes CASSHRTGNTGELFF.

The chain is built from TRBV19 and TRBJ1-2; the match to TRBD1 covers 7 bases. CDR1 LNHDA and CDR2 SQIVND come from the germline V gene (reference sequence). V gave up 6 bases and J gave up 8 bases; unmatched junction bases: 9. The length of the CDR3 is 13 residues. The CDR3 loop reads CASSPDRVWGYTF. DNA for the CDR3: TGTGCCAGTAGCCCAGACAGGGTGTGGGGCTACACCTTC.

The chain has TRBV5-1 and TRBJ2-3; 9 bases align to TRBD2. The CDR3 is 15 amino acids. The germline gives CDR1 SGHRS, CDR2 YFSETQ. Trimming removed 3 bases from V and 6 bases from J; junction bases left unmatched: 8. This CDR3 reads CASSSVSGGRDTQYF. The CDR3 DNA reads TGCGCCAGCAGCTCTGTCAGCGGGGGGAGGGATACGCAGTATTTT. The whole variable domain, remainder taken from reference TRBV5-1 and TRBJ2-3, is KAGVTQTPRYLIKTRGQQVTLSCSPISGHRSVSWYQQTPGQGLQFLFEYFSETQRNKGNFPGRFSGRQFSNSRSEMNVSTLELGDSALYLCASSSVSGGRDTQYFGPGTRLTVL.

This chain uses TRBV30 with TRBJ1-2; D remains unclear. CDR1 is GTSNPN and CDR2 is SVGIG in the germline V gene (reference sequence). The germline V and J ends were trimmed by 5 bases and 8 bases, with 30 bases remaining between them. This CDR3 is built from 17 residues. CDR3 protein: CAWVYNVGLQLPIGYTF. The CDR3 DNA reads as TGTGCCTGGGTCTACAACGTCGGCCTCCAACTACCCATCGGCTACACCTTC.

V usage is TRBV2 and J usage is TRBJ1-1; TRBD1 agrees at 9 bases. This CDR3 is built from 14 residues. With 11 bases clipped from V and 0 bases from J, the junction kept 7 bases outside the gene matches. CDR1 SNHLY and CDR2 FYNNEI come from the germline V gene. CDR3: CAGTGQGMNTEAFF. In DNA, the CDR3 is TGTGCCGGGACGGGACAGGGAATGAACACTGAAGCTTTCTTT.

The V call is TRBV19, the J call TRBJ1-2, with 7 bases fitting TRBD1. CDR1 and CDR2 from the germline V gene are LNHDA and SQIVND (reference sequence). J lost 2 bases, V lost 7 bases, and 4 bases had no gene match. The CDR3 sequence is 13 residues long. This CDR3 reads CASNSQGNYGYTF. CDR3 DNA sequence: TGTGCCAGTAATTCACAGGGGAACTATGGCTACACCTTC.

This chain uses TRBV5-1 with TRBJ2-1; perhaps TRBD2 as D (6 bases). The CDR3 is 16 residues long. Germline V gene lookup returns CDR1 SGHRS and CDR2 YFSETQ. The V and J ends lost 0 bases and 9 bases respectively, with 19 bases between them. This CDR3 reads CASSLGQRPGRTEQFF. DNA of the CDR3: TGCGCCAGCAGCTTGGGACAGCGCCCCGGGAGAACTGAGCAGTTCTTC. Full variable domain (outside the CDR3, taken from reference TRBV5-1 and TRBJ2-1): KAGVTQTPRYLIKTRGQQVTLSCSPISGHRSVSWYQQTPGQGLQFLFEYFSETQRNKGNFPGRFSGRQFSNSRSEMNVSTLELGDSALYLCASSLGQRPGRTEQFFGPGTRLTVL.